The present T cell receptor beta chain was sequenced within a study of T cell responses to AZD1222 COVID-19 vaccine. Clones were read by immunoSEQ multiplex PCR, and TCRdb kept only the in-frame ones, dropping some. This table holds more than 110,000 clones, under 95% found once. CDR3 length: 16 residues. From germline, CDR1 is LGHNA and CDR2 YSLEER. V lost 1 base and J lost 2; bases outside the gene matches: 6. The chain uses TRBV4-3 and TRBJ2-3; 7 bases line up with TRBD2. The receptor comes from an adult in good health. The sample here was peripheral blood, taken on day 0 of AZD1222 vaccination. This CDR3 is CASSQGMAGVTDTQYF. The CDR3 DNA reads TGCGCCAGCAGCCAAGGAATGGCGGGGGTCACAGATACGCAGTATTTT.